Listed here are 17 T cell receptor beta chains from one sample, sequenced in a study of blood T cell repertoires in COVID-19. Sequencing was performed with immunoSEQ multiplex PCR; in TCRdb, only in-frame clones are kept and a portion is missing. The sample lists 90,000 to 140,000 clones; around 81% were seen once. The sample consisted of peripheral blood. These receptors were obtained from a man older than 75 with acute or convalescent COVID-19.

This chain links TRBV6-2 or TRBV6-3 with TRBJ2-2, with 11 bases fitting TRBD2. From germline, CDR1 is MNHEY and CDR2 SVGEGT. V lost 2 bases, J lost 8 bases, and 10 bases stayed unmatched. CDR3 length equals 17 residues. The CDR3 region has the DNA TGTGCCAGCAGTTACGGCCTAGCGGGAGGAAGTTTAGGGGAGCTGTTTTTT. This translates into CASSYGLAGGSLGELFF.

This clone was observed a handful of times. This sequence joins TRBV6-6 and TRBJ2-5; 7 bases are a match to TRBD1. J was trimmed by 2 bases and V by 6 bases; bases with no gene match: 9. Germline V gene sequence: CDR1 MNHNY, CDR2 SVGAGI (reference sequence). The CDR3 totals 15 residues. In nucleotides, the CDR3 is TGTGCCAGCAGACTAACACAGGGGATTCAAGAGACCCAGTACTTC. Translation: CASRLTQGIQETQYF.

This clone was seen many times. The chain uses TRBV19 and TRBJ1-5, with no clear D. Trimming took off 4 bases at V and 6 bases at J, with 10 bases between the two ends. The CDR3 sequence is 13 residues long. The germline V gene encodes CDR1 LNHDA and CDR2 SQIVND (reference sequence). The CDR3 nucleotides are TGTGCCAGTAGTAGAGGGCCGGCTCAGCCCCAGCATTTT. Residues: CASSRGPAQPQHF.

This clone was detected a few times. The chain has TRBV28 and TRBJ1-1, with TRBD1 matching 7 bases. The germline V gene encodes CDR1 MDHEN and CDR2 SYDVKM. There are 13 residues in the CDR3. V lost 10 bases and J lost 1; bases outside the gene matches: 6. CDR3 protein: CAINRGWNTEAFF. The CDR3 bases are TGTGCCATCAACAGGGGATGGAACACTGAAGCTTTCTTT.

The table lists this clone with a count of one. This chain links TRBV28 with TRBJ1-5, with unresolved D. The germline V gene has CDR1 MDHEN and CDR2 SYDVKM. Trimming stripped 6 bases from V and 5 bases from J, with 11 bases between. The CDR3 totals 13 residues. The CDR3 loop reads CASRGSIYQPQHF. CDR3 bases: TGTGCCAGCAGAGGGAGTATCTATCAGCCCCAGCATTTT.

This chain uses TRBV7-2 with TRBJ2-1, with D possibly matching TRBD2 (6 bases). CDR1 is SGHTA and CDR2 is FQGNSA in the germline V gene. The CDR3 is made up of 15 amino acids. The V end was cut by 1 base, the J end by 2 bases, with 9 bases between. The CDR3 sequence: CASSLDGSTYNEQFF. The CDR3, as DNA: TGTGCCAGCAGCTTAGACGGGAGTACCTACAATGAGCAGTTCTTC.

This chain connects TRBV14 to TRBJ2-1, with 14 positions matching TRBD2. Germline V gives CDR1 SGHDN, CDR2 FVKESK. After removal of 3 bases from V and 9 bases from J, the junction contained 10 bases not matched to a gene. This CDR3 spans 17 amino acids. The CDR3 coding sequence is TGTGCCAGCAGCCAGAATGAGGGACTAGCGGGAGTGGGTGAGCAGTTCTTC. It codes for CASSQNEGLAGVGEQFF.

The chain recombines TRBV28 with TRBJ1-5, with D possibly TRBD1 on 5 matching bases. Trimming stripped 3 bases from V and 5 bases from J, with 14 bases between. Per germline, CDR1 MDHEN and CDR2 SYDVKM. CDR3 size: 15 residues. CDR3 DNA sequence: TGTGCCAGCAGTTTTCAGGGAAGTCACCATCAGCCCCAGCATTTT. Its translation is CASSFQGSHHQPQHF.

This rearrangement joins TRBV10-3 to TRBJ2-3, with 9 bases identical to TRBD1. The ends lost 5 bases at V and 0 bases at J; junction bases unmatched: 9. Germline loops: CDR1 ENHRY, CDR2 SYGVKD. CDR3 length: 17 residues. The chain's CDR3 is CAISSHDRGVSTDTQYF. The CDR3 nucleotides are TGTGCCATCAGTTCCCATGACAGGGGGGTTAGCACAGATACGCAGTATTTT.

The chain employs TRBV18 and TRBJ1-1; D unresolved. Germline V gene data show CDR1 as KGHSH and CDR2 as LQKENI. The CDR3 covers 19 residues. V lost 3 bases and J 0 bases, leaving 23 bases between the germline ends. The CDR3 DNA sequence: TGTGCCAGCTCACCCCAATGGGGAGGTCGTCACTACATGAACACTGAAGCTTTCTTT. Translation: CASSPQWGGRHYMNTEAFF.

The chain couples TRBV2 to TRBJ2-7, with 10 bases identical to TRBD1. CDR3 length equals 12 residues. V shed 6 bases, J shed 5 bases, and the junction held 1 base outside the gene matches. The germline CDR1 and CDR2 sequences are SNHLY and FYNNEI. The CDR3 sequence is CASRDRGDEQYF. CDR3 DNA sequence: TGTGCCAGCAGGGACAGGGGGGACGAGCAGTACTTC.

The chain couples TRBV2 to TRBJ1-4; 9 nucleotides align to TRBD1. The CDR3 spans 15 residues. The germline V gene encodes CDR1 SNHLY and CDR2 FYNNEI. Trimming cost V 8 bases and J 3 bases; bases outside gene matches: 7. CDR3 DNA: TGTGCCAGCCTGGGACAGGGTGGTTCTAATGAAAAACTGTTTTTT. Translation: CASLGQGGSNEKLFF.

The V gene is TRBV18, the J gene TRBJ2-6; D unresolved. V lost 2 bases, J lost 0 bases, and 5 bases lay in between. Germline V CDR1 and CDR2: KGHSH, LQKENI. The CDR3 consists of 15 residues. CDR3: CASSPTASGANVLTF. CDR3 DNA sequence: TGTGCCAGCTCACCAACAGCCTCTGGGGCCAACGTCCTGACTTTC.

CDR3 nucleotides: TGTGCCAGCTCACCATGGACAGGGGGAGACGAGCAGTACTTC. The encoded protein is CASSPWTGGDEQYF. The V gene is TRBV18, the J gene TRBJ2-7; 10 positions match TRBD1. This CDR3 has 14 amino acids. V shed 2 bases, J shed 5 bases, and the junction held 3 bases outside the gene matches. The germline V gene encodes CDR1 KGHSH and CDR2 LQKENI.

The rearrangement uses TRBV11-2 and TRBJ2-7; D might be TRBD1 (6 bases). CDR3 length equals 15 residues. The V gene's germline CDR1 is SGHAT and CDR2 FQNNGV. The V end lost 1 base, the J end lost 2 bases, and 12 bases lay between the germline ends. CDR3 in DNA: TGTGCCAGCAGCTTAGCAGAGTGGACAGCCTACGAGCAGTACTTC. Protein product: CASSLAEWTAYEQYF.

The CDR3 nucleotides are TGTGCCAGCAGCTTTCATCAGGGGGCGTATACGCAGTATTTT. Translation: CASSFHQGAYTQYF. The V gene is TRBV5-6, the J gene TRBJ2-3, with 8 nucleotides matching TRBD1. V shed 2 bases and J 7 bases; nucleotides not matched to a gene: 6. Germline V gene data show CDR1 as SGHDT and CDR2 as YYEEEE. The CDR3 consists of 14 residues.

J is TRBJ1-1 and V is TRBV19; D gene ambiguous. Per germline, CDR1 LNHDA and CDR2 SQIVND (reference sequence). The V gene lost 1 base and the J gene lost 6 bases, with 12 bases spanning the gap. CDR3 length equals 14 residues. CDR3 in amino acids: CASSIGTAGSEAFF. CDR3 nucleotide sequence: TGTGCCAGTAGTATAGGTACAGCAGGCTCTGAAGCTTTCTTT.